The clone carrying this T cell receptor beta chain was seen many times. Its target is not known. The sample comes from a study of T-cell reconstitution after alpha-beta-depleted transplantation in children. Study-wide findings and caveats: T-cell numbers and diversity, one year after transplant, stemmed largely from T cells that were newly produced. Where alpha-beta T cells came from about two months after transplant was reportedly several hundred expanded graft clones. TCRbeta diversity was high at day 60 in some patients (a result of surviving recipient T cells and thymic progenitors).

Unique molecular identifiers were incorporated when the TCRbeta library was constructed. TCRdb passed the PCR reads through MiXCR, listing each CDR3 protein once. The sample includes about 440,000 distinct CDR3 sequences, approximately 42% seen only once; the top ten take approximately 30%. The receptor's source is a girl aged 2 to 10 with aplastic anemia, due to receive a stem cell transplant. Sequenced here: PBMCs, sampled before TCRalphabeta/CD19-depleted stem cell transplant.

The CDR3 sequence is CSARDRLAGYNEQFF. CDR3 bases: TGCAGTGCTAGAGATCGACTAGCGGGGTACAATGAGCAGTTCTTC. The chain couples TRBV20-1 to TRBJ2-1; 11 bases match TRBD2. CDR3 length: 15 amino acids. V dropped 0 bases and J dropped 4; count of bases not matched to a gene: 2. The germline V gene encodes CDR1 DFQATT and CDR2 SNEGSKA (reference sequence).